This TCR beta chain is from a study of blood T cell repertoires in COVID-19. Study overall: Collection of acute and convalescent COVID-19 samples took place in the United States, Italy and Spain. T cells, B-cell-depleted T cells, or PBMCs provided the cDNA or gDNA that served as material.

The V gene lost 0 bases and the J gene lost 6 bases, with 22 bases spanning the gap. CDR1 and CDR2 from the germline V gene are SGHAT and FQNNGV. The CDR3 contains 18 residues. Per the original data handling: How many nucleated cells were present was estimated from reference gene primer amplification. Produced via immunoSEQ multiplex PCR; TCRdb's table is partial and in-frame only. D and trimming come from the DNA, and the V and J calls and clone size come from that table. This table has some 120,000 clones, over 75% appearing once. The clonotype comes from a woman aged 80 or over with acute or convalescent COVID-19. The source material was peripheral blood. The rearrangement uses TRBV11-2 and TRBJ2-3, with TRBD1 as a possible D gene (5 bases). CDR3 in amino acids: CASSLDPSDTQGVDTQYF. The CDR3 DNA sequence: TGTGCCAGCAGCTTAGACCCATCTGACACTCAGGGTGTTGATACGCAGTATTTT.